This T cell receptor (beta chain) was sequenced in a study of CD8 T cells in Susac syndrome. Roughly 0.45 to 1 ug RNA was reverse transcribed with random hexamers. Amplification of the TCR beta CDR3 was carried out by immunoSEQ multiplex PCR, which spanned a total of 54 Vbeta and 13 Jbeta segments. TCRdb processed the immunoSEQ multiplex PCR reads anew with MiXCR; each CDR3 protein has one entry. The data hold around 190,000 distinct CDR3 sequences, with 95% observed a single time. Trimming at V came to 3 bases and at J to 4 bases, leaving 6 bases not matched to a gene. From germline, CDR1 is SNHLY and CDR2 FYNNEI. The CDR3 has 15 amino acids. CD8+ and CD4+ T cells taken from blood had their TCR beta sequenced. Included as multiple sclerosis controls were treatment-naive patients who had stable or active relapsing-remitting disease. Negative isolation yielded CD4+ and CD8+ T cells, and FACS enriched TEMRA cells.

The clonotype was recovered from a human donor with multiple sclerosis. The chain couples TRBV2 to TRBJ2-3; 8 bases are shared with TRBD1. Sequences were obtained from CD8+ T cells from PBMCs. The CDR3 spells CASSDQGALSDTQYF. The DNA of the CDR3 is TGTGCCAGCAGTGACCAGGGGGCTTTATCAGATACGCAGTATTTT. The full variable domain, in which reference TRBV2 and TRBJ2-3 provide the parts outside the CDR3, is EPEVTQTPSHQVTQMGQEVILRCVPISNHLYFYWYRQILGQKVEFLVSFYNNEISEKSEIFDDQFSVERPDGSNFTLKIRSTKLEDSAMYFCASSDQGALSDTQYFGPGTRLTVL.